The clone carrying this TCR beta chain was counted ten times or more. The antigen remains unidentified. Newly diagnosed hyperthyroidism patients aged 18 to 65 years had disease lasting under 2 months. Out of over 7.5 ml of fresh peripheral blood came the PBMCs. CDR3 size: 15 residues. The V end was cut by 0 bases, the J end by 3 bases, with 12 bases between. The sample is drawn from a study of T cells in Graves' hyperthyroidism and ophthalmopathy. General study findings and limits: Also found in blood were most expanded thyroid clonotypes above 0.001.

TCR beta CDR3 region amplification was performed from RNA transcripts. The TCR CDR3 first-round RT-PCR relied on the HTBI primer set. Using its own MiXCR run on the multiplex PCR reads, TCRdb lists one record per CDR3 protein. The repertoire holds approximately 400,000 distinct CDR3 sequences, with roughly 25% as singletons. The clonotype comes from a man aged 50-59 years with Graves' hyperthyroidism. Source material: blood. The rearrangement links TRBV6-7 to TRBJ2-7; TRBD1 or TRBD2 may be the D gene (6 bases each). TRBV6-7 falls under the ORF class, with uncertain function. The CDR3 bases are TGTGCCAGCAGTTACTCCGCGGGACAAGGCTACGAGCAGTACTTC. Translation: CASSYSAGQGYEQYF.